One T cell receptor beta chain is described in this entry. Read sequence stops 3 residues before the CDR3 end, and the germline J gene provides the missing end. The sample originates from a study of T cell clonality in common variable immunodeficiency. Germline values: CDR1 SEHNR, CDR2 FQNEAQ (reference sequence). The CDR3 runs to 14 residues. Only in-frame clones appear in the TCRdb table, and some are missing; sequencing was by immunoSEQ multiplex PCR. The record shows about 35,000 clones for this sample, with no singletons present. V gene TRBV7-9 combines with J gene TRBJ2-2; 7 nucleotides match TRBD2. This sequence was found in a person aged 18-70 years in good health. The sample taken for sequencing was peripheral blood mononuclear cells. The CDR3 loop reads CASSLTGGNEKLFF. The CDR3 DNA, read in part, is TGTGCCAGCAGCTTAACGGGGGGTAATGAAAAG.